This TCR beta chain appears in the sequencing data of a study of T cell responses to AZD1222 COVID-19 vaccine. The J segment lost 6 bases and the V segment lost 5 bases, leaving 11 bases of the junction unmatched. This CDR3 contains 15 residues. Germline CDR1 reads DFQATT; CDR2 reads SNEGSKA (reference sequence). Clones were sequenced by immunoSEQ multiplex PCR, and TCRdb holds only the in-frame ones, with some missing. The data contain approximately 110,000 clones, 84% of them singletons. Sequenced material: peripheral blood, taken on day 0 of AZD1222 vaccination. This sequence joins TRBV20-1 and TRBJ2-3; the match to TRBD2 covers 10 bases. The sequence came from an adult in good health. In DNA, the CDR3 is TGCAGTGCTGGTGGACTAGCGGACCTCGGGGATACGCAGTATTTT. It is translated as CSAGGLADLGDTQYF.